This TCR beta chain was sequenced during a study of T cell repertoires in cytomegalovirus infection (dated 2019 in TCRdb). Notes on the research overall: Peptide stimulations targeted recently identified HLA-C-restricted CMV epitopes, whose presentation resists viral immunomodulation, together with well-studied HLA-B-restricted epitopes. Donor HLA type was relevant to the analysis, because carriage of CMV infection together with the matching HLA type was indicated by public TCR beta signatures. The research as a whole found: The ex vivo response was dominated by HLA-C-restricted CMV-specific TCR beta clonotypes, which also provided the single most frequent clonotype in two of eight donors. Cumulative frequency of public TCR beta family members discriminated carriers of CMV infection plus the relevant HLA type in this cohort and an independent roughly 340-donor cohort.

A word on this clonotype: Its antigen remains unidentified. No much larger clonotype is one base removed from it; base qualities were not supplied.

Reading the label with the study, this specimen's treatment or condition is: in vitro stimulation with specific CMV peptide epitopes to enrich CMV-specific T cells. Cut back by 4 bases and 5 bases, the V and J ends lie 8 bases apart. For CDR1 and CDR2, the germline V gene lists MNHEY and SVGAGI. The CDR3 runs 12 residues from the cysteine to the phenylalanine. Of all the DNA, just the CDR3 is kept, 36 bases in frame from base 1. Sequenced on an Illumina HiSeq 1500. The public reads were reprocessed in TCRdb via fastp at Q25 and MiXCR, keeping in-frame beta chains. CDR3 protein sequences are deduplicated, and each keeps its most common genes and DNA. This sample has 340,000 or so distinct CDR3 sequences in its table, and more than 20% of those were observed once. Of the sample, less than 15% is held by the ten largest clones.

The sequencing here drew on cultured PBMCs, taken from culture after CMV antigen stimulation. This receptor was obtained from a human donor in good health (CMV status not recorded). Some clones in this sample may be carry-over from other donors' samples. Recombination connected TRBV6-5 to TRBJ2-5, with no D gene named confidently. The CDR3 corresponds to CASSSVGETQYF. The DNA reads as follows: TGTGCCAGCAGTTCGGTGGGGGAGACCCAGTACTTC.